The 22 T cell receptor beta chains listed next were all sequenced from one sample in a study of cytomegalovirus exposure and HLA in healthy donors. The study ran its PCR with 60 Vbeta and 13 Jbeta primers. The method was immunoSEQ multiplex PCR; TCRdb's version includes in-frame clones alone and lacks a portion of them. This sample has approximately 160,000 clones, with approximately 71% found just once. The sample comprised PBMCs. The receptor source for this set is a male donor in good health and CMV-seronegative.

With respect to this clone: A much larger clone sits a single nucleotide away, making a read error possible. The rearrangement joins TRBV7-6 to TRBJ1-2; 8 positions match TRBD1. Germline loops: CDR1 SGHVS, CDR2 FNYEAQ. The J segment lost 0 bases and the V segment lost 4 bases, leaving 1 base of the junction unmatched. This CDR3 contains 14 residues. For the CDR3, the DNA is TGTGCCAGCAGCTCACAGGGGGCTAACTATGGCTACACCTTC. Its translation: CASSSQGANYGYTF.

The chain carries TRBV9 and TRBJ2-1; D might be TRBD2 (6 bases). Germline CDR1 SGDLS, CDR2 YYNGEE. This CDR3 has 12 amino acids. The V end was cut by 4 bases, the J end by 10 bases, with 12 bases between. The CDR3 bases are TGTGCCAGCAGCCCAAACAGCGGGGAGCAGTTCTTC. Translation gives CASSPNSGEQFF. The variable domain in full, with the rest retrieved from reference TRBV9 and TRBJ2-1, is DSGVTQTPKHLITATGQRVTLRCSPRSGDLSVYWYQQSLDQGLQFLIQYYNGEERAKGNILERFSAQQFPDLHSELNLSSLELGDSALYFCASSPNSGEQFFGPGTRLTVL.

The chain is built from TRBV7-9 and TRBJ2-2; D remains ambiguous. Per the germline V gene, CDR1 is SEHNR and CDR2 is FQNEAQ (reference sequence). The CDR3 loop spans 14 amino acids. V lost 3 bases to trimming and J lost 4 bases, with 9 bases between them. The CDR3 protein is CASSFSLSTGELFF. The CDR3 region has the DNA TGTGCCAGCAGCTTCTCGCTCAGCACCGGGGAGCTGTTTTTT.

The V and J genes are TRBV4-1 and TRBJ2-1; 13 bases agree with TRBD2. The germline CDR1 and CDR2 sequences are MGHRA and YSYEKL. The CDR3 contains 18 residues. V lost 4 bases and J lost 2; bases outside the gene matches: 8. The CDR3 region is CASSPRTSGGTAYNEQFF. CDR3 DNA sequence: TGCGCCAGCAGCCCCCGGACTAGCGGGGGCACCGCCTACAATGAGCAGTTCTTC.

This chain links TRBV12-5 with TRBJ2-7; D perhaps matches TRBD2 (5 bases). The length of the CDR3 is 12 residues. Trimming pared 5 bases from V and 6 bases from J, leaving 11 bases between. Looked up from germline, CDR1 is LGHNT and CDR2 is FRNRAP. The CDR3 DNA reads as TGTGCTAGTGGTCAGACTAACCTCGAGCAGTACTTC. Translation gives CASGQTNLEQYF. The complete variable domain, with remaining parts taken from reference TRBV12-5 and TRBJ2-7, reads DARVTQTPRHKVTEMGQEVTMRCQPILGHNTVFWYRQTMMQGLELLAYFRNRAPLDDSGMPKDRFSAEMPDATLATLKIQPSEPRDSAVYFCASGQTNLEQYFGPGTRLTVT.

The V and J genes are TRBV6-6 and TRBJ2-3; 10 nucleotides align to TRBD1. J lost 5 bases, V lost 2 bases, and 7 bases had no gene match. The CDR3 spans 16 residues. CDR1 MNHNY and CDR2 SVGAGI come from the germline V gene (reference sequence). This chain's CDR3 is CASSYGDRGQGDTQYF. The CDR3, as DNA: TGTGCCAGCAGTTACGGGGACAGGGGTCAGGGAGATACGCAGTATTTT.

The chain employs TRBV28 and TRBJ2-7, with a possible D match to TRBD2 (6 bases). The CDR3 runs to 15 residues. In germline, CDR1 is MDHEN, CDR2 SYDVKM. V lost 6 bases and J 2 bases, leaving 17 bases between the germline ends. CDR3 DNA: TGTGCCAGCAGCCCATCGCGGGATGGGCCCTACGAGCAGTACTTC. This encodes CASSPSRDGPYEQYF.

The chain combines TRBV25-1 with TRBJ2-5, with unresolved D. The CDR3 extends over 16 amino acids. Germline CDR1 is MGHDK and CDR2 is SYGVNS. The V end was cut by 2 bases, the J end by 1 base, with 14 bases between. The CDR3 spells CASSEKLYRRQETQYF. CDR3 nucleotides: TGTGCCAGCAGTGAAAAATTGTACAGACGCCAAGAGACCCAGTACTTC.

The V gene is TRBV11-1, the J gene TRBJ2-2; 9 nucleotides align to TRBD1. Per the germline V gene, CDR1 is SGHAT and CDR2 is FQDESV (reference sequence). The CDR3 consists of 15 residues. V shed 5 bases, J shed 7 bases, and the junction held 8 bases outside the gene matches. CDR3 in DNA: TGTGCCAGCAGCACTACCGGGACAGGGTTCGGGGAGCTGTTTTTT. This gives the protein CASSTTGTGFGELFF.

This chain uses TRBV5-1 with TRBJ1-6, with TRBD1 identical over 9 bases. Germline CDR1 SGHRS, CDR2 YFSETQ. Germline trimming cut 4 bases from V and 7 bases from J; bases unmatched to any gene: 6. This CDR3 has 15 amino acids. CDR3 nucleotides: TGCGCCAGCAGCCAGTGGACAGGGGACAATTCACCCCTCCACTTT. This codes for CASSQWTGDNSPLHF.

A remark on this clone: Germline and junction disagree at one end, which may indicate a read error. The chain carries TRBV7-9 and TRBJ2-7; perhaps TRBD2 as D (6 bases). This CDR3 comprises 15 residues. Germline CDR1 reads SEHNR; CDR2 reads FQNEAQ (reference sequence). The DNA for the CDR3 is TGTTCCAGCAGCTTAACCTCATCGGGGGAGTACGAGCAGTACTTC. Protein: CSSSLTSSGEYEQYF.

The chain recombines TRBV4-3 with TRBJ2-7; D perhaps matches TRBD2 (5 bases). Trimming took off 0 bases at V and 2 bases at J, with 11 bases between the two ends. CDR1 LGHNA and CDR2 YSLEER come from the germline V gene. The CDR3 has 15 residues. The CDR3 bases are TGCGCCAGCAGCCAAGATCTGACGGGGACCTACGAGCAGTACTTC. It is translated as CASSQDLTGTYEQYF.

This clone appeared a few times. This sequence joins TRBV5-4 and TRBJ2-3; 8 bases match TRBD2. V trimming: 5 bases; J trimming: 2 bases; junction bases outside the gene matches: 7. The CDR3 runs to 15 residues. The germline V gene has CDR1 SGHNT and CDR2 YYREEE (reference sequence). The CDR3 bases are TGTGCCAGCAGATCAAGACTAGCGCCCACAGATACGCAGTATTTT. Amino acid sequence: CASRSRLAPTDTQYF.

This clone occurred a few times. V is TRBV7-2 and J is TRBJ2-3; 9 bases fit TRBD1. V was pared by 6 bases and J by 5 bases, with 3 bases of the junction left unmatched. Per germline, CDR1 SGHTA and CDR2 FQGNSA. The CDR3 runs to 13 residues. DNA of the CDR3: TGTGCCAGCAGTTGGACAGGGGAAGATACGCAGTATTTT. Protein product: CASSWTGEDTQYF. The variable domain in full, with the rest retrieved from reference TRBV7-2 and TRBJ2-3, is GAGVSQSPSNKVTEKGKDVELRCDPISGHTALYWYRQSLGQGLEFLIYFQGNSAPDKSGLPSDRFSAERTGGSVSTLTIQRTQQEDSAVYLCASSWTGEDTQYFGPGTRLTVL.

This clone occurred a few times. The rearrangement links TRBV9 to TRBJ1-4, with TRBD1 as a possible D gene (5 bases). Looked up from germline, CDR1 is SGDLS and CDR2 is YYNGEE. This CDR3 has 14 residues. V was cut by 4 bases and J by 8 bases, with 15 bases left in between. The CDR3 DNA reads as TGTGCCAGCAGCTTTAATCAGGGTAACGAAAAACTGTTTTTT. Amino acid sequence: CASSFNQGNEKLFF.

CDR3 sequence reads: CATRDTTQGGNQPQHF. DNA of the CDR3: TGTGCCACCCGGGACACAACCCAAGGGGGCAATCAGCCCCAGCATTTT. V is TRBV10-3 and J is TRBJ1-5; D is possibly TRBD1 (6 bases). From germline, CDR1 is ENHRY and CDR2 SYGVKD. The CDR3 loop spans 16 amino acids. V lost 10 bases, J lost 2 bases, and 21 bases lay in between.

The chain employs TRBV6-6 and TRBJ2-4, with 10 bases fitting TRBD1. Germline V gene sequence: CDR1 MNHNY, CDR2 SVGAGI (reference sequence). The CDR3 is 16 residues long. V dropped 4 bases and J dropped 4; count of bases not matched to a gene: 7. CDR3 sequence reads: CASSSRDRGNKNIQYF. In DNA, the CDR3 is TGTGCCAGCAGTTCCCGGGACAGGGGAAATAAAAACATTCAGTACTTC.

This clone occurred a few times. The CDR3 here is CASSAWEGWGYTF. As DNA, the CDR3 is TGTGCCAGCAGTGCCTGGGAGGGCTGGGGCTACACCTTC. This rearrangement joins TRBV6-6 to TRBJ1-2; unclear D gene. This CDR3 has 13 residues. The germline CDR1 and CDR2 sequences are MNHNY and SVGAGI (reference sequence). V lost 5 bases to trimming and J lost 8 bases, with 15 bases between them.

The chain links TRBV7-2 to TRBJ1-6, with unresolved D. The length of the CDR3 is 15 residues. V was clipped by 0 bases and J by 6 bases, with 9 bases between them. Germline V gives CDR1 SGHTA, CDR2 FQGNSA. This CDR3 is CASSLARSSNSPLHF. The CDR3 nucleotides are TGTGCCAGCAGCTTAGCGAGGAGTAGTAATTCACCCCTCCACTTT.

The chain combines TRBV6-5 with TRBJ1-4; no clear D gene. The CDR3 contains 14 residues. The V and J ends lost 2 bases and 8 bases respectively, with 12 bases between them. Germline assignment: CDR1 MNHEY and CDR2 SVGAGI. The chain's CDR3 is CASSYTRFKEKLFF. For the CDR3, the DNA is TGTGCCAGCAGTTACACCAGGTTCAAAGAAAAACTGTTTTTT.

With regard to this clone: The junction shows a germline mismatch at one end, possibly a read error. This chain uses TRBV5-1 with TRBJ1-5; possible D gene TRBD1, 6 bases. This CDR3 is 14 amino acids long. Germline V gene data show CDR1 as SGHRS and CDR2 as YFSETQ. CDR3 in amino acids: CASSLLGDNRPQHF. The CDR3 nucleotides are TGCGCCAGCAGCTTGCTCGGGGACAATCGGCCCCAGCATTTT.

The V and J genes are TRBV11-2 and TRBJ2-7; D uncertain. This CDR3 has 13 amino acids. CDR1 is SGHAT, CDR2 FQNNGV, per germline. Trimming took off 0 bases at V and 2 bases at J, with 5 bases between the two ends. The CDR3 nucleotides are TGTGCCAGCAGCTTAGATCCAACCTACGAGCAGTACTTC. This codes for CASSLDPTYEQYF.